What follows describes a single T cell receptor beta chain. This sample stems from a study of blood T cell repertoires in COVID-19. The wider study: COVID-19 samples collected from the United States, Italy and Spain covered acute and convalescent phases. T cells, B-cell-depleted T cells, or PBMCs supplied cDNA or gDNA.

Authors' data handling: It was from reference gene primer amplification that nucleated cell counts were estimated. Sequencing was performed with immunoSEQ multiplex PCR; in TCRdb, only in-frame clones are kept and a portion is missing. V, J and clone size are those of that table, while D and trimming were read from the DNA. There are approximately 180,000 clones in the sample; 85% to 90% occur only once, and approximately 6% lies in the top ten. J lost 0 bases, V lost 9 bases, and 12 bases had no gene match. The CDR3 runs 16 residues. Germline CDR1 and CDR2: MRHNA and SNTAGT. Sequenced: peripheral blood. This sequence joins TRBV6-4 and TRBJ1-2; 8 positions match TRBD1. This receptor was taken from a man aged 35 to 55 with active or convalescent COVID-19. CDR3 sequence: CARPSGTGGSNYGYTF. The CDR3 DNA is TGTGCCAGGCCTTCCGGGACAGGAGGATCTAACTATGGCTACACCTTC.